These 16 T cell receptor beta chains originate from one sample sequenced in a study of post-analysis software for immune sequencing data. Study-level points and caveats: Patients had higher frequencies than controls of five TRBV segments, including TRBV5-6, TRBV5-1 and TRBV20-1.

The antigens these receptors bind are not known. Carried by the TCR beta cDNA libraries were unique molecular identifiers. TCRdb processed the PCR reads anew with MiXCR; each CDR3 protein has one entry. The sample contains roughly 870,000 distinct CDR3 sequences, about 57% of which appear only once. Sequencing used blood. The receptors come from a girl aged 5 to 17 with multiple sclerosis.

The rearrangement links TRBV6-2 or TRBV6-3 to TRBJ2-3, with 9 positions matching TRBD2. CDR3 length: 16 amino acids. The J segment lost 10 bases and the V segment lost 8 bases, leaving 19 bases of the junction unmatched. The germline V gene has CDR1 MNHEY and CDR2 SVGEGT. CDR3 loop: CASSTAGLAPRASQYF. The DNA for the CDR3 is TGTGCCAGCTCCACCGCCGGACTAGCGCCTCGGGCATCGCAGTATTTT.

V usage is TRBV20-1 and J usage is TRBJ1-5; 7 bases map to TRBD1. CDR1 DFQATT and CDR2 SNEGSKA come from the germline V gene (reference sequence). The CDR3 extends over 14 amino acids. Germline trimming cut 3 bases from V and 4 bases from J; bases unmatched to any gene: 6. In nucleotides, the CDR3 is TGCAGTGCTAGTCAGGGGGGTCTTAATCAGCCCCAGCATTTT. Translation: CSASQGGLNQPQHF.

This sequence joins TRBV7-2 and TRBJ2-1; D not certain. CDR3 length: 15 residues. Per the germline V gene, CDR1 is SGHTA and CDR2 is FQGNSA. V lost 4 bases and J 4 bases, leaving 14 bases between the germline ends. The CDR3 nucleotides read TGTGCCAGCAGCTCCCCAGGCATATTTTACAATGAGCAGTTCTTC. It is translated as CASSSPGIFYNEQFF.

CDR3 amino acids: CASSQVHSEKLFF. CDR3 in DNA: TGCGCCAGCAGCCAAGTGCACAGTGAAAAACTGTTTTTT. The V gene is TRBV4-1, the J gene TRBJ1-4; no firm D call. The CDR3 is 13 amino acids. V was trimmed by 1 base and J by 7 bases, leaving 7 bases between them. The germline V gene has CDR1 MGHRA and CDR2 YSYEKL.

V and J are TRBV4-1 and TRBJ2-7, with D possibly being TRBD2 (5 bases). The V gene lost 0 bases and the J gene lost 3 bases, with 12 bases spanning the gap. This CDR3 is built from 15 residues. The V gene's germline CDR1 is MGHRA and CDR2 YSYEKL. The CDR3 reads CASSQDNEGFYEQYF. The CDR3 coding sequence is TGCGCCAGCAGCCAAGATAACGAGGGCTTCTACGAGCAGTACTTC.

V usage is TRBV5-5 and J usage is TRBJ2-5, with 8 bases that match TRBD1. TRBJ2-7 matches the DNA end more closely, so the J call is doubtful. The CDR3 spans 16 residues. Germline V gene data show CDR1 as SGHKS and CDR2 as YYEKEE (reference sequence). The CDR3 nucleotides are TGTGCCAGCAGCCATGGCCTTCAGGACAGGGACGCCGAGCAGTACTTC. It translates to CASSHGLQDRDAEQYF.

Many counts were recorded for this clonotype. CDR3 bases: TGTGCCAGCAGCTTAGGACCTCTCGAGCAGTACTTC. This gives the protein CASSLGPLEQYF. The chain is built from TRBV7-8 and TRBJ2-7; D not resolved. V was clipped by 1 base and J by 6 bases, with 7 bases between them. In germline, CDR1 is SGHVS, CDR2 FQNEAQ. The CDR3 is made up of 12 amino acids.

The rearrangement joins TRBV3-1 to TRBJ1-1; TRBD1 aligns across 9 bases. Germline V gene lookup returns CDR1 LGHDT and CDR2 YNNKEL (reference sequence). Trimming at V came to 1 base and at J to 5 bases, leaving 5 bases not matched to a gene. The CDR3 consists of 15 residues. The CDR3 bases are TGTGCCAGCAGCCAAGCTGGACAGGGGTTGACTGAAGCTTTCTTT. It codes for CASSQAGQGLTEAFF.

There are a few counts of this clonotype. The J gene is TRBJ2-3, the V gene TRBV5-1; TRBD1 matches at 7 bases. The trim removed 0 bases at V and 6 bases at J, leaving 10 bases unmatched. Germline lookup yields CDR1 SGHRS and CDR2 YFSETQ. This CDR3 spans 16 amino acids. In nucleotides, the CDR3 is TGCGCCAGCAGCTTGGGTCGGGCAGGGGGAGAGGATACGCAGTATTTT. Translated: CASSLGRAGGEDTQYF.

CDR3 DNA sequence: TGCGCCAGCAGCTTGTTTGGACGCCAGGCCTACGAGCAGTACTTC. It specifies CASSLFGRQAYEQYF. This chain links TRBV5-1 with TRBJ2-7; D is unclear. Deletions cut 1 base from V and 2 bases from J, with 13 bases between. This CDR3 is built from 15 residues. Looked up from germline, CDR1 is SGHRS and CDR2 is YFSETQ.

The chain links TRBV6-1 to TRBJ2-7; no clear D. Germline CDR1 reads MNHNS; CDR2 reads SASEGT. Trimming removed 10 bases at V and 1 base at J, with 17 bases between. The CDR3 sequence is 14 residues long. CDR3 in DNA: TGTGCCACAACCGGACGCTTGAATTCCTACGAGCAGTACTTC. Its protein is CATTGRLNSYEQYF.

V usage is TRBV15 and J usage is TRBJ1-1, with 9 bases matching TRBD1. Germline lookup yields CDR1 LNHNV and CDR2 YYDKDF (reference sequence). The CDR3 has 15 residues. The ends lost 3 bases at V and 0 bases at J; junction bases unmatched: 2. The CDR3 DNA reads as TGTGCCACCAGCAGGACAGGGGGGATGAACACTGAAGCTTTCTTT. Translation gives CATSRTGGMNTEAFF.

The chain has TRBV29-1 and TRBJ2-5; D gene unclear. The CDR3 consists of 13 residues. The V and J ends lost 4 bases and 5 bases respectively, with 14 bases between them. Germline V lookup: CDR1 SQVTM, CDR2 ANQGSEA. CDR3 region: CSVAPITVETQYF. The CDR3 nucleotides are TGCAGCGTTGCTCCGATCACAGTGGAGACCCAGTACTTC.

The rearrangement uses TRBV27 and TRBJ2-7, with D maybe TRBD2 (5 bases). The germline V and J ends were trimmed by 5 bases and 0 bases, with 20 bases remaining between them. Germline V lookup: CDR1 MNHEY, CDR2 SMNVEV (reference sequence). The length of the CDR3 is 17 residues. The CDR3 DNA reads as TGTGCCAGCAGTATAGCCGGACGAGCGGACCGCTCCTACGAGCAGTACTTC. This codes for CASSIAGRADRSYEQYF.

About this clonotype itself: One junction end does not reproduce the germline sequence, and a read error may be involved. The J gene is TRBJ2-5, the V gene TRBV20-1; weak D call: TRBD2 (5 bases). Looked up from germline, CDR1 is DFQATT and CDR2 is SNEGSKA (reference sequence). This CDR3 contains 12 residues. The CDR3 bases are TGCAGTGCTAGTGGAATGGGAGAGACCCAGGACTTC. It codes for CSASGMGETQDF.

Concerning this clonotype itself: In this CDR3 the conserved last residue, phenylalanine or tryptophan, is missing, so a read error is likely. The V and J genes are TRBV5-6 and TRBJ2-3; 8 bases align to TRBD1. The CDR3 covers 15 residues. V lost 4 bases, J lost 3 bases, and 7 bases stayed unmatched. The germline CDR1 and CDR2 sequences are SGHDT and YYEEEE. DNA for the CDR3: TGTGCCAGCAGCCGAGTTGGACAGGGAACAGATACGCAGTATGTT. Protein: CASSRVGQGTDTQYV.